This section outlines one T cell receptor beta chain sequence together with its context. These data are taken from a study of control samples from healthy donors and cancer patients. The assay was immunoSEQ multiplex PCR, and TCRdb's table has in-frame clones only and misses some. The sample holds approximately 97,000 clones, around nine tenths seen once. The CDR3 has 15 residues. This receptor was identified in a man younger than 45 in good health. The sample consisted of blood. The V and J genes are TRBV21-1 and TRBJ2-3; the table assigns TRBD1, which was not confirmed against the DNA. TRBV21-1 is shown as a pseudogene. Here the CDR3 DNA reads TGTGCCAACCCTTCCGACAGGGGCCTCACAGATACGCAGTATTTT. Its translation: CANPSDRGLTDTQYF.